This TCR beta chain is drawn from a study of OX40 agonist ivuxolimab in advanced cancers. Using immunoSEQ multiplex PCR, the repertoire was profiled, and TCRdb retains in-frame clones only, with some absent. The table lists 70,000 to 85,000 clones, under 95% of them singletons. Germline CDR1 is ENHRY and CDR2 is SYGVKD. V was trimmed by 3 bases and J by 2 bases, leaving 11 bases between them. The CDR3 extends over 14 amino acids. The clonotype originates from an adult with an advanced solid tumor such as melanoma, head and neck, liver or kidney cancer. The chain employs TRBV10-3 and TRBJ2-7; D possibly corresponds to TRBD1 (6 bases). Sequenced here: CD4+ or CD8+ T cells sorted from blood, sampled in a trial of the OX40 agonist ivuxolimab. The DNA of the CDR3 is TGTGCCATCAGTGATTGGACAGAACCCTACGAGCAGTACTTC. This encodes CAISDWTEPYEQYF.